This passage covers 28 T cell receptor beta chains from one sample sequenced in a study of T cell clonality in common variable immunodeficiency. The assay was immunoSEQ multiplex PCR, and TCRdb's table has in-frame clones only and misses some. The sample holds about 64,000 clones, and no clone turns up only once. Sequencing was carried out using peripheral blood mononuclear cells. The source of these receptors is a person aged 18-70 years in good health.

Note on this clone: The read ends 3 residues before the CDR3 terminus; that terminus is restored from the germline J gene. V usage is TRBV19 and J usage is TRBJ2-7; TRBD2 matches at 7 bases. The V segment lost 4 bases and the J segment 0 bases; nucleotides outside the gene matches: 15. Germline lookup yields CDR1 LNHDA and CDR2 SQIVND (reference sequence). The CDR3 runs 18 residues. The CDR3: CASSTILAGPPNSYEQYF. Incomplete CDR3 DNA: TGTGCCAGTAGTACTATTTTAGCGGGCCCACCGAACTCCTACGAG.

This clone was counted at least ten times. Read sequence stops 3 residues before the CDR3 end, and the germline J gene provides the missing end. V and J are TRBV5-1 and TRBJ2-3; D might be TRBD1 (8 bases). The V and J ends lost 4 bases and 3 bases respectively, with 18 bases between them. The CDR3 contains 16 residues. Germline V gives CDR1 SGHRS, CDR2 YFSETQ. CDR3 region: CASSRSGQGGTDTQYF. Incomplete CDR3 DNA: TGCGCCAGCAGCCGCAGCGGACAGGGAGGGACAGATACG. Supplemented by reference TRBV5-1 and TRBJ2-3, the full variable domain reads KAGVTQTPRYLIKTRGQQVTLSCSPISGHRSVSWYQQTPGQGLQFLFEYFSETQRNKGNFPGRFSGRQFSNSRSEMNVSTLELGDSALYLCASSRSGQGGTDTQYFGPGTRLTVL.

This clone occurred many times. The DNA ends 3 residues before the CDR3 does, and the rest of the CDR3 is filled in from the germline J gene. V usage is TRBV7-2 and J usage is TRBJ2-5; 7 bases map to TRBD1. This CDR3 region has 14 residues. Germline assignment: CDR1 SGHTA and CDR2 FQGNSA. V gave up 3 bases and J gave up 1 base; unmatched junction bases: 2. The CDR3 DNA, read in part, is TGTGCCAGCAGCTTCGGGACAGCCCAAGAGACC. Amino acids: CASSFGTAQET. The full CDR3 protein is CASSFGTAQETQYF.

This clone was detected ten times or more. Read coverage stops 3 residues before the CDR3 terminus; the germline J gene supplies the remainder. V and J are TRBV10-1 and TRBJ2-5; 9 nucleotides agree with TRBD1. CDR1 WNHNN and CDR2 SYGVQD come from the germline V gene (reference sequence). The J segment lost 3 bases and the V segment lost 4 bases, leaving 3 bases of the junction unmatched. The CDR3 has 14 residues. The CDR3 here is CASSAGQGKETQYF. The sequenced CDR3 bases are TGCGCCAGCAGTGCGGGACAGGGAAAAGAGACC.

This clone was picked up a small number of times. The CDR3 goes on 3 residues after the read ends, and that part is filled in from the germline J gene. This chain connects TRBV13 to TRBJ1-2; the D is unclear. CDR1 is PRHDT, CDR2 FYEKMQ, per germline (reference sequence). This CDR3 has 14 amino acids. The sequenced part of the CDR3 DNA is TGTGCCAGCAGCTCGACTAGCGGCACAGATACC. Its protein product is CASSSTSGTDT. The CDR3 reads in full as CASSSTSGTDTYTF.

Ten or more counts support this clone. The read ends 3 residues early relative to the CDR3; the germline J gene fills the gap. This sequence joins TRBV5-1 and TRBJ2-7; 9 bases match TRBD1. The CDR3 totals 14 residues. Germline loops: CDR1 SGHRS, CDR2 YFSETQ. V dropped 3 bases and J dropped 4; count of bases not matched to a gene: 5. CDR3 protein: CASSSGQGPYEQYF. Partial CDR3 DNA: TGCGCCAGCAGCTCGGGACAGGGACCGTACGAG.

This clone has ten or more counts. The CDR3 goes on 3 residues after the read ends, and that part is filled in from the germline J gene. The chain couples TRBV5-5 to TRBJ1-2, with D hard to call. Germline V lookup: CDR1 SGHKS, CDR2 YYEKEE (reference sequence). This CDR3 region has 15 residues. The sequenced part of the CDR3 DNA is TGTGCCAGCAGCTATAGCCGATCACCACCTAAAGGC. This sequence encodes CASSYSRSPPKG. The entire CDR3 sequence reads CASSYSRSPPKGYTF.

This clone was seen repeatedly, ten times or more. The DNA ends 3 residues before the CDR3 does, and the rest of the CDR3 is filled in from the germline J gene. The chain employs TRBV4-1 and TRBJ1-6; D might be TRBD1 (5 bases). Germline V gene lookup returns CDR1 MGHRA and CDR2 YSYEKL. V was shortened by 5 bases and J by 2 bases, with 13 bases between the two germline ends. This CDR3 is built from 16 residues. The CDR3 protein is CASSATGDPYNSPLHF. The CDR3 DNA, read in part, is TGCGCCAGCAGCGCAACGGGGGACCCCTATAATTCACCC.

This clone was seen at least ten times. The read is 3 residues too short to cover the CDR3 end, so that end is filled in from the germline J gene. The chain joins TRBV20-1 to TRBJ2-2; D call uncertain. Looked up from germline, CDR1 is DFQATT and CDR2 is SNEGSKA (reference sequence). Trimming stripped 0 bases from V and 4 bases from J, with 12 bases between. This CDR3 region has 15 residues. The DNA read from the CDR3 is TGCAGTGCTAGAGATTTCCGGCAGGCCACCGGGGAG. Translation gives CSARDFRQATGE. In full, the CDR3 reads CSARDFRQATGELFF.

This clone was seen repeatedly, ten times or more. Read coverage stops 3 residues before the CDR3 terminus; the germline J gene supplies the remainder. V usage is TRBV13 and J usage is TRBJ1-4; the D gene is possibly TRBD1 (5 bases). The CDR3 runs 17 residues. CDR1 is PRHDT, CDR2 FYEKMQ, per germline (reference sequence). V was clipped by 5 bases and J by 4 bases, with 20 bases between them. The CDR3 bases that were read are TGTGCCAGCAGCGTTACCAGGGAGTGGAACCTTAATGAAAAA. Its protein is CASSVTREWNLNEK. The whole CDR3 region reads CASSVTREWNLNEKLFF.

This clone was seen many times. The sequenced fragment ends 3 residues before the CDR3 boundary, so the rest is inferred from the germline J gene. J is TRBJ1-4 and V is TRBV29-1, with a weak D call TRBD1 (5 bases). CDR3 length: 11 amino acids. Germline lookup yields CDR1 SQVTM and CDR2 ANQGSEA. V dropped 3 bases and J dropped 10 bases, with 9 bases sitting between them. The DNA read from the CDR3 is TGCAGCGTTGATCGAGGGGCAAAA. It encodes CSVDRGAK. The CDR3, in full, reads CSVDRGAKLFF.

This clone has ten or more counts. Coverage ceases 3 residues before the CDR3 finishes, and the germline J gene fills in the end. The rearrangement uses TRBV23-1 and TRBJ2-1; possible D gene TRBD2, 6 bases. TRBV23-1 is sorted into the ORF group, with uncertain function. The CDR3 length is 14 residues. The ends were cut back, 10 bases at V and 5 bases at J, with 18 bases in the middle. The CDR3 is CATQRRDIHNEQFF. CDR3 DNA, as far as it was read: TGCGCCACCCAGCGGAGGGATATCCACAATGAG.

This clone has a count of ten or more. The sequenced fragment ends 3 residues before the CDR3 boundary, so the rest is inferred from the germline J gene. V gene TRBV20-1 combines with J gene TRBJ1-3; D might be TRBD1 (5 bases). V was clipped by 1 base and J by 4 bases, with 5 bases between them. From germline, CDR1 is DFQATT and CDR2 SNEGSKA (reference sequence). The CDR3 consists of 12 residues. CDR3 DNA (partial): TGCAGTGCTAGAGCAGGGGGAAACACC. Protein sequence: CSARAGGNT. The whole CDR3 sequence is CSARAGGNTIYF.

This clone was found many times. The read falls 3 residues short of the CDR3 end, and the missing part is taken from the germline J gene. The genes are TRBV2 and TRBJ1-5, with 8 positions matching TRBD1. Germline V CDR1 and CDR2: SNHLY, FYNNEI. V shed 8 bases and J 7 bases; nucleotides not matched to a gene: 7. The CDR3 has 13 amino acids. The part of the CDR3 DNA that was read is TGTGCCAGCGACGACAGGGGAAGACAGCCC. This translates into CASDDRGRQP. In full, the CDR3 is CASDDRGRQPQHF.

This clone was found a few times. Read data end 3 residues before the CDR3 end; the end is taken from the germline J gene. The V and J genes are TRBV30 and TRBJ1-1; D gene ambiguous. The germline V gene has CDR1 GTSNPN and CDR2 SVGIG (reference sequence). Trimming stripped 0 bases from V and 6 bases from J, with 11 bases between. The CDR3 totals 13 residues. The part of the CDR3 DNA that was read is TGTGCCTGGAGTGTACTGGAAGGGTCTGAA. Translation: CAWSVLEGSE. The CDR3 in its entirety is CAWSVLEGSEAFF.

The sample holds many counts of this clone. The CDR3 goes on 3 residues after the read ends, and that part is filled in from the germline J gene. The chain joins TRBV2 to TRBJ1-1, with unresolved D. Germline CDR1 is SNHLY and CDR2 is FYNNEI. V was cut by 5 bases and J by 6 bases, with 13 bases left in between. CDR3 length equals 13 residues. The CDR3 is CASSWAYRSEAFF. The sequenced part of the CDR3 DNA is TGTGCCAGCAGTTGGGCATACCGGTCTGAA.

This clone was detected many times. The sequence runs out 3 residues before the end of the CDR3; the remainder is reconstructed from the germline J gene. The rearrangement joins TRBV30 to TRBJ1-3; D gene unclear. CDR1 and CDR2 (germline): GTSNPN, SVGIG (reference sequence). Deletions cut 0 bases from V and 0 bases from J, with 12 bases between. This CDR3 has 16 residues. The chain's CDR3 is CAWSVSGLSSGNTIYF. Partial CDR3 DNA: TGTGCCTGGAGTGTATCTGGGCTAAGCTCTGGAAACACC.

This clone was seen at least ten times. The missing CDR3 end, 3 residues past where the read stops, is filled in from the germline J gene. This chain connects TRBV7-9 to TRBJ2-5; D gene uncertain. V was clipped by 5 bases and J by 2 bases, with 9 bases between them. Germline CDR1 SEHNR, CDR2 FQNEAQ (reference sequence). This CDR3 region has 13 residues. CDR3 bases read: TGTGCCAGCAGCAAAGGGCTTCAAGAGACC. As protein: CASSKGLQET. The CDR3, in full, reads CASSKGLQETQYF.

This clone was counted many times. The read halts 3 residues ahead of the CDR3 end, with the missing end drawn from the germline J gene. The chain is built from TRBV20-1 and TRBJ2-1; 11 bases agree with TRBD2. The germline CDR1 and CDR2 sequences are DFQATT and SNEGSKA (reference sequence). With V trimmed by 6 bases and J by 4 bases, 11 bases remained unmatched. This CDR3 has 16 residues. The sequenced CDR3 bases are TGCAGTGCCCAAGACCTGGGACTAGCGGTTTACAATGAG. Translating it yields CSAQDLGLAVYNE. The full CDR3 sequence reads CSAQDLGLAVYNEQFF.

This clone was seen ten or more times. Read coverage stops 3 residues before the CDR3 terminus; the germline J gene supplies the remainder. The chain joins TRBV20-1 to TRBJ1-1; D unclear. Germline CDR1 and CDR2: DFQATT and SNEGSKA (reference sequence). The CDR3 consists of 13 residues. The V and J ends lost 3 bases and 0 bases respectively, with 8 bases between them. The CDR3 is CSASPPLNTEAFF. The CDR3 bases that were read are TGCAGTGCTAGCCCCCCTTTGAACACTGAA.

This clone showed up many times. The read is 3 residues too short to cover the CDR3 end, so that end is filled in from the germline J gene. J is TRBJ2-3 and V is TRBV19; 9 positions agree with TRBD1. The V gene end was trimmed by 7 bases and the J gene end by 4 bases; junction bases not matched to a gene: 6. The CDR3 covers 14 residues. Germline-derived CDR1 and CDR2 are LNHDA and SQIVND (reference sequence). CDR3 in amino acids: CASTGQGTADTQYF. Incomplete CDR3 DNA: TGTGCCAGTACCGGACAGGGGACCGCAGATACG.

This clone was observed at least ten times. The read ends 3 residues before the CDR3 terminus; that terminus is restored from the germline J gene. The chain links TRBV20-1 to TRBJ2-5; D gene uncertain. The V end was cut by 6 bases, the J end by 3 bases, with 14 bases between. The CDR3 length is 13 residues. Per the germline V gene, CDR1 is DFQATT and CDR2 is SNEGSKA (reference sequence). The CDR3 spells CSAPNASKETQYF. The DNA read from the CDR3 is TGCAGTGCCCCCAACGCAAGCAAAGAGACC.

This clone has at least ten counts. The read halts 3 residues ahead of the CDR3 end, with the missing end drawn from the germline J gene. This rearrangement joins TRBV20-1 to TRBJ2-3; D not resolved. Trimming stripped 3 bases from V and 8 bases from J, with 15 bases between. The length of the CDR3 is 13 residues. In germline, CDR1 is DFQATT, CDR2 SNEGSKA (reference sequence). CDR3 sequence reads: CSASLDFRGTQYF. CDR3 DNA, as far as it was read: TGCAGTGCTAGTCTGGATTTTCGCGGTACG.

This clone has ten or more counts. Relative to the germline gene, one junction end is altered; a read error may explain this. The sequenced part of the CDR3 DNA is TGTGCCGGCAGCCAAGATCACAGGGGCGGC. Translation gives CAGSQDHRGG. The CDR3 in its entirety is CAGSQDHRGGYTF. The chain joins TRBV14 to TRBJ1-2, with 7 bases aligning to TRBD1. The read terminates 3 residues before the CDR3 end, so the remaining end is supplied by the germline J gene. Germline V CDR1 and CDR2: SGHDN, FVKESK. There are 13 residues in the CDR3.

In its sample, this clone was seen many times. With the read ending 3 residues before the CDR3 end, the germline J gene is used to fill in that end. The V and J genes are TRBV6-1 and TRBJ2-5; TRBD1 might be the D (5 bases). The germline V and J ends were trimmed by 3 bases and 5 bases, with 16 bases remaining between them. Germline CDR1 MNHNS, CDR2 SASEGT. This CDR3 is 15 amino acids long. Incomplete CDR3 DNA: TGTGCCAGCAGTGACGGTTTCAGGGCAGGGGAGACC. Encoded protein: CASSDGFRAGET. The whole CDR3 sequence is CASSDGFRAGETQYF.

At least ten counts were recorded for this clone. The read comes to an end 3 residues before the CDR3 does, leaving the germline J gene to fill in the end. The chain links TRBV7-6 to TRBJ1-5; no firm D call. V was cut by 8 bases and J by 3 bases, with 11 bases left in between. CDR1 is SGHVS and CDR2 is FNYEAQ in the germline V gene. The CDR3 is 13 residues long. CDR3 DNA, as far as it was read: TGTGCCAGCGCCCCGCGGTTCAATCAGCCC. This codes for CASAPRFNQP. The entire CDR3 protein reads CASAPRFNQPQHF.

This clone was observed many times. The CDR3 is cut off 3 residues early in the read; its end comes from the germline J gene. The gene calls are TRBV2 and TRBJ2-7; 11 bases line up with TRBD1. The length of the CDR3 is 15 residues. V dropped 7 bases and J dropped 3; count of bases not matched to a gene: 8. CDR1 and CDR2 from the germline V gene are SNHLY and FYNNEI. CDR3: CASKTPGQGDYEQYF. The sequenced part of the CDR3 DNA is TGTGCCAGCAAGACTCCGGGACAGGGGGACTACGAG.

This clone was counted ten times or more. CDR3 protein: CASSETGLMGPNTGELFF. CDR3 DNA (partial): TGCGCCAGCAGCGAGACTGGACTAATGGGGCCGAACACCGGGGAG. V usage is TRBV10-1 and J usage is TRBJ2-2; D perhaps matches TRBD2 (6 bases). The DNA ends 3 residues before the CDR3 does, and the rest of the CDR3 is filled in from the germline J gene. Germline loops: CDR1 WNHNN, CDR2 SYGVQD (reference sequence). V dropped 6 bases and J dropped 0 bases, with 20 bases sitting between them. The CDR3 covers 18 residues.